This T cell receptor (beta chain) was captured in a study of T-cell reconstitution after alpha-beta-depleted transplantation in children. This clonotype was counted ten times or more. Its specificity is not known. The CDR3 runs to 17 residues. The junction had 5 bases not matched to a gene; V was cut back by 1 base and J by 1 base. Germline values: CDR1 SGHTA, CDR2 FQGTGA. Unique molecular identifiers were used in preparing the TCRbeta library. TCRdb passed the PCR reads through MiXCR, listing each CDR3 protein once. The sample yields more than 200,000 distinct CDR3 sequences, roughly 24% seen once. Study outcomes and limitations: Newly produced T cells mostly accounted for T-cell counts and diversity one year post-transplant. Reportedly, alpha-beta T cells present about two months post-transplant originated from several hundred expanded clones of graft origin.

This specimen was PBMCs, taken before TCRalphabeta/CD19-depleted stem cell transplant. This receptor was taken from a girl aged 2-10 years with Fanconi anemia, due to receive a stem cell transplant. V gene TRBV7-3 combines with J gene TRBJ2-3, with 10 positions matching TRBD2. The CDR3 DNA follows: TGTGCCAGCAGCTTAAAACTACTAGCGGGACGCACAGATACGCAGTATTTT. This translates into CASSLKLLAGRTDTQYF.